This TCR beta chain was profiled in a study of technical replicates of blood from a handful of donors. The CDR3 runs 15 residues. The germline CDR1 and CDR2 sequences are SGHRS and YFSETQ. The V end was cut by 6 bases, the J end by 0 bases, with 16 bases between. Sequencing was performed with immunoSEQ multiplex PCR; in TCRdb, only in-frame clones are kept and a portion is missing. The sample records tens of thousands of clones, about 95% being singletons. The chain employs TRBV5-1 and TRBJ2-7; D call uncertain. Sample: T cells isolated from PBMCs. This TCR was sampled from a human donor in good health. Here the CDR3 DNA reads TGCGCCAGCACCCTGAGCCCTGACAACTCCTACGAGCAGTACTTC. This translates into CASTLSPDNSYEQYF.